This T cell receptor (beta chain) emerged from a study of T cell responses to AZD1222 COVID-19 vaccine. Whole-study results and caveats: Repertoires were collected only later (after the peak T cell response had occurred). Donors were chiefly white British, with a greater number of females, and clonal diversity was perhaps underestimated.

Recipients boosted at about 4 weeks or about 12 weeks are pooled. TCRdb keeps only in-frame clones here, not all; method: immunoSEQ multiplex PCR. The repertoire has roughly 150,000 clones, roughly 85% of them found once; the top ten carry 1.1%. The CDR3 sequence is 16 residues long. Trimming pared 4 bases from V and 1 base from J, leaving 12 bases between. Per germline, CDR1 SGHRS and CDR2 YFSETQ. To note about this clone: Its antigen is unidentified.

The origin of this receptor is an adult who received the AZD1222 COVID-19 vaccine. This sample comprised peripheral blood, obtained 28 days after the second AZD1222 dose. This sequence joins TRBV5-1 and TRBJ1-6; TRBD1 might be the D (6 bases). The CDR3, as DNA: TGCGCCAGCAGCGCCGAGGGGGAATCCTATAATTCACCCCTCCACTTT. It translates to CASSAEGESYNSPLHF.